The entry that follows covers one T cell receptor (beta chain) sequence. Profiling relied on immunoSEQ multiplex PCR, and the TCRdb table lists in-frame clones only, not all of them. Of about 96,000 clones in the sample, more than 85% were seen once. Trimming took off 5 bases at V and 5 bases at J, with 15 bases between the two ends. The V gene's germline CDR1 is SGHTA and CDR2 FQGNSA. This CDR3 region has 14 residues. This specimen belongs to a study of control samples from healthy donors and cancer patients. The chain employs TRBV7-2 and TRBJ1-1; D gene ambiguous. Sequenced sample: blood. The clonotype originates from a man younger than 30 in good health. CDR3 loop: CASSPPGRLTEAFF. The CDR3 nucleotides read TGTGCCAGCAGCCCTCCGGGGAGGCTGACTGAAGCTTTCTTT.